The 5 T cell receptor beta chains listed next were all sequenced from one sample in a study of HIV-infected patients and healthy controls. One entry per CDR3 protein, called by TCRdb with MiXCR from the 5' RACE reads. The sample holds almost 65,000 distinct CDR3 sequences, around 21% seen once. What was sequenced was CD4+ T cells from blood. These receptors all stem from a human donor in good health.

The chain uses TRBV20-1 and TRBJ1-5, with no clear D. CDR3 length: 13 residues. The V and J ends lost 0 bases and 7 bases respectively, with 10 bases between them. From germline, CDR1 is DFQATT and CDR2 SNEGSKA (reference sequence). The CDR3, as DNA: TGCAGTGCTAGAGAAGGACCTGGACAGCCCCAGCATTTT. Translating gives CSAREGPGQPQHF.

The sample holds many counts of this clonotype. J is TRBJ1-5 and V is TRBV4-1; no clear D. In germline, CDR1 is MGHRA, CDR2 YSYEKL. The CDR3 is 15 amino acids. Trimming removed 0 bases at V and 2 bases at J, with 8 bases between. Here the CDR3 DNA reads TGCGCCAGCAGCCAAGAAGCCCAAGGCAATCAGCCCCAGCATTTT. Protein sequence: CASSQEAQGNQPQHF.

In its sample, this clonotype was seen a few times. The CDR3 region is CASSPIAGQGTEAFF. CDR3 DNA: TGTGCCAGCTCACCCATTGCCGGGCAGGGTACTGAAGCTTTCTTT. J is TRBJ1-1 and V is TRBV18, with D perhaps TRBD1 (5 bases). The CDR3 length is 15 residues. V shed 3 bases and J shed 5 bases, with 16 bases lying between them. From germline, CDR1 is KGHSH and CDR2 LQKENI. Drawing the rest from reference TRBV18 and TRBJ1-1, the complete variable domain is NAGVMQNPRHLVRRRGQEARLRCSPMKGHSHVYWYRQLPEEGLKFMVYLQKENIIDESGMPKERFSAEFPKEGPSILRIQQVVRGDSAAYFCASSPIAGQGTEAFFGQGTRLTVV.

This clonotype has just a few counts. CDR3 bases: TGTGCCAGCAGTTACCCGGGACTAGCGGGAGACGAGCAGTACTTC. This encodes CASSYPGLAGDEQYF. The J gene is TRBJ2-7, the V gene TRBV6-2 or TRBV6-3; 14 positions agree with TRBD2. Germline CDR1 and CDR2: MNHEY and SVGEGT. The CDR3 extends over 15 amino acids. With 2 bases clipped from V and 5 bases from J, the junction kept 2 bases outside the gene matches.

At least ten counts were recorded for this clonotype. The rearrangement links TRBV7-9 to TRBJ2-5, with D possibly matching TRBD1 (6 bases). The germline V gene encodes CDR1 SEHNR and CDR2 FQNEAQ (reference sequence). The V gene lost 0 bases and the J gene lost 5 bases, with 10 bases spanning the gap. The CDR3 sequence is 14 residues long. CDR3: CASSLAPGEETQYF. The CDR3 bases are TGTGCCAGCAGCTTAGCTCCAGGGGAGGAGACCCAGTACTTC. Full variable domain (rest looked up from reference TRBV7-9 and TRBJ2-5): DTGVSQNPRHKITKRGQNVTFRCDPISEHNRLYWYRQTLGQGPEFLTYFQNEAQLEKSRLLSDRFSAERPKGSFSTLEIQRTEQGDSAMYLCASSLAPGEETQYFGPGTRLLVL.